The 27 T cell receptor beta chains below come from one sample, sequenced in a study of blood T cell repertoires in COVID-19. Profiling relied on immunoSEQ multiplex PCR, and the TCRdb table lists in-frame clones only, not all of them. In the table there are about 130,000 clones, approximately 77% of which are singletons. Sequenced material: peripheral blood. Every receptor here comes from a man aged 80 or over with acute or convalescent COVID-19.

Written as DNA, the CDR3 is TGTGCCAGCCTACCGGGACAGCTCTCCTACGAGCAGTACTTC. Translation gives CASLPGQLSYEQYF. This chain connects TRBV2 to TRBJ2-7, with 7 bases identical to TRBD1. V lost 8 bases to trimming and J lost 0 bases; unmatched junction nucleotides: 7. CDR1 is SNHLY, CDR2 FYNNEI, per germline. The CDR3 has 14 residues.

This clone was counted a few times. The V and J genes are TRBV5-1 and TRBJ1-3; 7 bases are shared with TRBD1. Per the germline V gene, CDR1 is SGHRS and CDR2 is YFSETQ. Trimming cost V 0 bases and J 2 bases; bases outside gene matches: 11. The CDR3 totals 18 residues. CDR3 sequence reads: CASSLAFPTGSTGNTIYF. The CDR3, as DNA: TGCGCCAGCAGCTTGGCCTTCCCGACAGGGTCGACTGGAAACACCATATATTTT. Based on the CDR3 plus reference TRBV5-1 and TRBJ1-3, the full variable domain is KAGVTQTPRYLIKTRGQQVTLSCSPISGHRSVSWYQQTPGQGLQFLFEYFSETQRNKGNFPGRFSGRQFSNSRSEMNVSTLELGDSALYLCASSLAFPTGSTGNTIYFGEGSWLTVV.

V is TRBV6-2 or TRBV6-3 and J is TRBJ2-7, with 10 bases matching TRBD1. The CDR3 extends over 14 amino acids. Germline V lookup: CDR1 MNHEY, CDR2 SVGEGT. V was pared by 6 bases and J by 7 bases, with 9 bases of the junction left unmatched. The CDR3 region is CASSWDRGSGEQYF. The CDR3 coding sequence is TGTGCCAGCAGCTGGGACAGGGGATCTGGGGAGCAGTACTTC.

This clone was counted between two and nine times. This rearrangement joins TRBV7-9 to TRBJ1-5; a weak D match, TRBD1 (5 bases). V dropped 5 bases and J dropped 7 bases, with 12 bases sitting between them. Germline V gene lookup returns CDR1 SEHNR and CDR2 FQNEAQ (reference sequence). This CDR3 is built from 13 residues. This CDR3 reads CASSLGVEQPQHF. DNA of the CDR3: TGTGCCAGCAGCCTAGGGGTGGAGCAGCCCCAGCATTTT.

This clone was detected only once. The chain uses TRBV28 and TRBJ2-2; 9 nucleotides align to TRBD1. The CDR3 extends over 15 amino acids. V shed 5 bases, J shed 7 bases, and the junction held 8 bases outside the gene matches. Germline values: CDR1 MDHEN, CDR2 SYDVKM. The CDR3 DNA reads as TGTGCCAGCAGTCCAACACAGGGGGCTGGCGGGGAGCTGTTTTTT. Translated: CASSPTQGAGGELFF.

The chain employs TRBV3-1 (or the pseudogene TRBV3-2) and TRBJ2-5, with D possibly matching TRBD1 (5 bases). CDR3 length: 14 residues. Trimming left V 6 bases short and J 4 bases short, with 15 bases between. The V gene's germline CDR1 is LGHDT and CDR2 YNNKEL (reference sequence). The CDR3: CASSYARVRETQYF. Here the CDR3 DNA reads TGTGCCAGCAGTTACGCCAGGGTTCGAGAGACCCAGTACTTC.

The rearrangement links TRBV7-8 to TRBJ1-1, with D possibly TRBD1 on 5 matching bases. V lost 5 bases and J lost 4, with 20 bases in between. Germline CDR1 is SGHVS and CDR2 is FQNEAQ. This CDR3 has 16 amino acids. This CDR3 reads CASSATGTGVGTEAFF. DNA of the CDR3: TGTGCCAGCAGCGCCACAGGTACTGGGGTAGGCACTGAAGCTTTCTTT.

The J gene is TRBJ1-2, the V gene TRBV19; 9 nucleotides align to TRBD1. Trimming cost V 4 bases and J 5 bases; bases outside gene matches: 8. Per the germline V gene, CDR1 is LNHDA and CDR2 is SQIVND (reference sequence). The CDR3 has 15 amino acids. CDR3 DNA: TGTGCCAGTAGTAGTACAGGGGGCGGATATTATGGCTACACCTTC. Protein product: CASSSTGGGYYGYTF.

The rearrangement joins TRBV2 to TRBJ2-3; 11 bases match TRBD2. CDR1 and CDR2 (germline): SNHLY, FYNNEI. V trimming: 5 bases; J trimming: 5 bases; junction bases outside the gene matches: 12. This CDR3 has 17 residues. Here the CDR3 DNA reads TGTGCCAGCAGTTCTTCTAGCGGGGGGTCGATGCAAGATACGCAGTATTTT. Translated, it gives CASSSSSGGSMQDTQYF.

The rearrangement links TRBV19 to TRBJ2-6, with TRBD2 matching over 9 bases. The J segment lost 0 bases and the V segment lost 6 bases, leaving 9 bases of the junction unmatched. Germline V lookup: CDR1 LNHDA, CDR2 SQIVND (reference sequence). The CDR3 has 18 residues. The CDR3, as DNA: TGTGCCAGTAGAAGGAGCGGGGGGCCGAACTCTGGGGCCAACGTCCTGACTTTC. As protein: CASRRSGGPNSGANVLTF.

V and J are TRBV2 and TRBJ1-1, with TRBD1 matching over 10 bases. The CDR3 consists of 13 residues. Unmatched junction bases numbered 2, after V lost 6 bases and J lost 4 bases. Per germline, CDR1 SNHLY and CDR2 FYNNEI. CDR3 sequence: CASRGTGVTEAFF. In nucleotides, the CDR3 is TGTGCCAGCAGGGGGACAGGGGTCACTGAAGCTTTCTTT.

The chain recombines TRBV2 with TRBJ1-1; TRBD1 agrees at 7 bases. The germline CDR1 and CDR2 sequences are SNHLY and FYNNEI. V shed 6 bases, J shed 2 bases, and the junction held 6 bases outside the gene matches. CDR3 size: 14 residues. CDR3 loop: CASRPTGRNTEAFF. CDR3 DNA: TGTGCCAGCAGGCCGACAGGGAGAAACACTGAAGCTTTCTTT.

This rearrangement joins TRBV10-3 to TRBJ2-7, with TRBD1 matching over 8 bases. Per the germline V gene, CDR1 is ENHRY and CDR2 is SYGVKD. J lost 6 bases, V lost 4 bases, and 5 bases had no gene match. The CDR3 consists of 13 residues. CDR3 sequence (DNA): TGTGCCATCAGTGTTATACAGGGGGTCGAGCAGTACTTC. It is translated as CAISVIQGVEQYF.

The CDR3 here is CASSLRQGNTEAFF. The CDR3 coding sequence is TGCGCCAGCAGCTTGAGGCAGGGGAACACTGAAGCTTTCTTT. The chain combines TRBV5-1 with TRBJ1-1, with D perhaps TRBD1 (5 bases). V was trimmed by 1 base and J by 1 base, leaving 8 bases between them. There are 14 residues in the CDR3. Germline values: CDR1 SGHRS, CDR2 YFSETQ.

This chain links TRBV30 with TRBJ1-6; D is perhaps TRBD1 (6 bases). The V end was cut by 1 base, the J end by 7 bases, with 14 bases between. The CDR3 sequence is 15 residues long. Germline lookup yields CDR1 GTSNPN and CDR2 SVGIG (reference sequence). As DNA, the CDR3 is TGTGCCTGGAGTGCCTACGGGACACGGAATTCACCCCTCCACTTT. Translation gives CAWSAYGTRNSPLHF. Variable domain in full (rest from reference TRBV30 and TRBJ1-6): SQTIHQWPATLVQPVGSPLSLECTVEGTSNPNLYWYRQAAGRGLQLLFYSVGIGQISSEVPQNLSASRPQDRQFILSSKKLLLSDSGFYLCAWSAYGTRNSPLHFGNGTRLTVT.

This clone was counted a few times. The chain has TRBV6-5 and TRBJ2-7; TRBD2 might be the D (5 bases). V gave up 7 bases and J gave up 3 bases, with 13 bases separating them. CDR1 and CDR2 (germline): MNHEY, SVGAGI. This CDR3 is built from 13 residues. The chain's CDR3 is CASKAGGGYEQYF. Written as DNA, the CDR3 is TGTGCCAGCAAGGCAGGAGGAGGCTACGAGCAGTACTTC.

This clone was seen a handful of times. The chain combines TRBV18 with TRBJ1-2; 9 bases are a match to TRBD1. Trimming took 1 base from V and 0 from J; bases not matched to a gene: 12. The CDR3 is 19 residues long. Per the germline V gene, CDR1 is KGHSH and CDR2 is LQKENI. The CDR3 loop is CASSPQSPLGQGPNYGYTF. The CDR3 DNA reads TGTGCCAGCTCACCACAGTCTCCCTTGGGACAGGGTCCTAACTATGGCTACACCTTC.

The chain couples TRBV2 to TRBJ1-1; unclear D gene. Trimming took off 7 bases at V and 2 bases at J, with 14 bases between the two ends. The CDR3 is made up of 14 amino acids. Germline assignment: CDR1 SNHLY and CDR2 FYNNEI. In nucleotides, the CDR3 is TGTGCCAGCAAGACGAACGGACTCAACACTGAAGCTTTCTTT. Translating gives CASKTNGLNTEAFF.

The rearrangement joins TRBV19 to TRBJ2-5; the match to TRBD1 covers 9 bases. The CDR3 runs to 17 residues. J lost 1 base, V lost 6 bases, and 12 bases had no gene match. Germline V gives CDR1 LNHDA, CDR2 SQIVND (reference sequence). CDR3 in amino acids: CASSSIQGQGVQETQYF. The CDR3, as DNA: TGTGCCAGTAGCTCAATCCAGGGACAGGGAGTCCAAGAGACCCAGTACTTC.

The V and J genes are TRBV19 and TRBJ1-2; D gene ambiguous. CDR1 is LNHDA and CDR2 is SQIVND in the germline V gene (reference sequence). The V end lost 4 bases, the J end lost 10 bases, and 16 bases lay between the germline ends. The CDR3 has 13 amino acids. DNA of the CDR3: TGTGCCAGTAGTACCACTTCCCACCCCCACTACACCTTC. Protein product: CASSTTSHPHYTF.

This clone was detected only a few times. V gene TRBV19 combines with J gene TRBJ1-1; 9 bases fit TRBD1. Per the germline V gene, CDR1 is LNHDA and CDR2 is SQIVND (reference sequence). V was pared by 7 bases and J by 4 bases, with 7 bases of the junction left unmatched. The length of the CDR3 is 14 residues. CDR3 loop: CASNPGQGSTEAFF. DNA of the CDR3: TGTGCCAGTAACCCGGGACAGGGTAGCACTGAAGCTTTCTTT.

V gene TRBV27 combines with J gene TRBJ1-2, with D possibly matching TRBD1 (5 bases). The V end lost 0 bases, the J end lost 8 bases, and 13 bases lay between the germline ends. CDR3 length: 14 amino acids. Per the germline V gene, CDR1 is MNHEY and CDR2 is SMNVEV (reference sequence). Here the CDR3 reads CASSLSTEPGGYTF. CDR3 in DNA: TGTGCCAGCAGTTTATCGACGGAGCCAGGGGGCTACACCTTC.

V gene TRBV2 combines with J gene TRBJ2-7; D gene ambiguous. The CDR3 has 12 residues. The ends were cut back, 7 bases at V and 2 bases at J, with 9 bases in the middle. Germline CDR1 is SNHLY and CDR2 is FYNNEI. The CDR3 region is CASKTRTYEQYF. CDR3 in DNA: TGTGCCAGCAAAACAAGAACCTACGAGCAGTACTTC.

This clone counts as medium-sized. V usage is TRBV5-4 and J usage is TRBJ1-6; 9 bases match TRBD1. Germline CDR1 is SGHNT and CDR2 is YYREEE (reference sequence). The CDR3 extends over 18 amino acids. V lost 1 base to trimming and J lost 7 bases; unmatched junction nucleotides: 12. CDR3 sequence: CASSLPGTGTTLNSPLHF. CDR3 coding DNA: TGTGCCAGCAGCTTGCCCGGGACAGGGACGACTCTGAATTCACCCCTCCACTTT.

This clone was seen a handful of times. This rearrangement joins TRBV10-3 to TRBJ2-1, with 11 bases lining up with TRBD2. This CDR3 is 13 amino acids long. CDR1 ENHRY and CDR2 SYGVKD come from the germline V gene. V was pared by 7 bases and J by 9 bases, with 5 bases of the junction left unmatched. The chain's CDR3 is CAITSGGSFEQFF. CDR3 in DNA: TGTGCCATCACTAGCGGGGGGTCTTTTGAGCAGTTCTTC.

This chain joins TRBV12-3 or TRBV12-4 and TRBJ2-7, with 10 bases matching TRBD1. With V trimmed by 6 bases and J by 6 bases, 5 bases remained unmatched. The CDR3 spans 13 residues. The CDR3: CASRGGDRGEQYF. The CDR3 DNA sequence: TGTGCCAGCAGGGGGGGGGACAGGGGCGAGCAGTACTTC.

V usage is TRBV2 and J usage is TRBJ2-3, with TRBD1 matching 10 bases. V lost 8 bases to trimming and J lost 3 bases; unmatched junction nucleotides: 8. This CDR3 contains 15 residues. The germline V gene encodes CDR1 SNHLY and CDR2 FYNNEI. For the CDR3, the DNA is TGTGCCAGCCTGTTTATGGGACAGGGGACAGATACGCAGTATTTT. It specifies CASLFMGQGTDTQYF.